Listed below are T cell receptor beta chains from one sample, sequenced in a study of T cells after yellow fever vaccination. A single record per CDR3 protein comes from TCRdb applying MiXCR to the 5' RACE reads. The repertoire holds a few hundred thousand distinct CDR3 sequences, with approximately 5.2% as singletons. Source: CD4+ T cells sorted from PBMCs, taken on the day of the yellow fever booster vaccination. Every receptor here comes from a man between 18 and 29 years old who received the YFV17D yellow fever vaccine. CDR3s include the opening cysteine and the closing phenylalanine or tryptophan. A D gene is named only where the DNA matches it firmly. Clone size is not always given. Where it is, it says once, few, many or a class for expanded clones.

TGTGCCAGCAGCCAAAGTCACGGGACGGGGAACACCGGGGAGCTGTTTTTT	CASSQSHGTGNTGELFF	few	NA	TRBV3-1	TRBJ2-2
TGTGCCGCACAGGGGGGAGGAACCGGGGAGCTGTTTTTT	CAAQGGGTGELFF	many	TRBD1	TRBV2	TRBJ2-2
TGTGCCAGCAGCTCCCAGGGTTTGCAGTTCTTC	CASSSQGLQFF	few	NA	TRBV5-4	TRBJ2-1
TGTGCCAGCAGCTTCGACAGGGGCCCTAACACTGAAGCTTTCTTT	CASSFDRGPNTEAFF	few	TRBD1	TRBV7-9	TRBJ1-1
TGTGCCAGCAGCGGCCGCCCGGGACCAGACCTCAATGAGCAGTTCTTC	CASSGRPGPDLNEQFF	few	NA	TRBV9	TRBJ2-1
TGCAGTGCTAGTTACGCCGCGGAGACCCAGTACTTC	CSASYAAETQYF	NA	NA	TRBV20-1	TRBJ2-5
TGCGCCAGCAGCCCCAGGGACAGGGGGAGCTACGAGCAGTACTTC	CASSPRDRGSYEQYF	NA	TRBD1	TRBV4-1	TRBJ2-7
TGCGCCAGCAGCCCGGGACAGCTAAGCACAGATACGCAGTATTTT	CASSPGQLSTDTQYF	many	TRBD1	TRBV5-1	TRBJ2-3
TGCGCCAGCAGCTTGTTTTTTTCGGTCCTGGACAGGGGGCGCAACTATGGCTACACCTTC	CASSLFFSVLDRGRNYGYTF	NA	TRBD1	TRBV5-1	TRBJ1-2
TGCAGTGCTAGTGTTCTTTCCCGCTATGGCTACACCTTC	CSASVLSRYGYTF	NA	NA	TRBV20-1	TRBJ1-2
TGTGCCAGCTCACCAGGGACAGGGGGCGGACAGCCCCAGCATTTT	CASSPGTGGGQPQHF	NA	TRBD1	TRBV18	TRBJ1-5
TGCGCCAGCAGTCAGGAGACAGGGCAGTTAGGTGGCTACACCTTC	CASSQETGQLGGYTF	NA	TRBD1	TRBV10-2	TRBJ1-2
TGTGCCAGCAGGCGTGACAGGGGAGCCTACAATGAGCAGTTCTTC	CASRRDRGAYNEQFF	NA	TRBD1	TRBV7-2	TRBJ2-1
TGTGCCAGCAGTTCCCTGGTTGGGGGGTCCACTGAAGCTTTCTTT	CASSSLVGGSTEAFF	NA	NA	TRBV12-3/TRBV12-4	TRBJ1-1
TGTGCCAGCAGCGGGACTAGCGTTCAAGAGACCCAGTACTTC	CASSGTSVQETQYF	many	TRBD2	TRBV9	TRBJ2-5
TGTGCCAGCAGTCAACAGGGTTATCAGCCCCAGCATTTT	CASSQQGYQPQHF	NA	NA	TRBV12-3/TRBV12-4	TRBJ1-5
TGTGCCACCAGTGACGGTGGGACTGGTGGCTACACCTTC	CATSDGGTGGYTF	few	NA	TRBV24-1	TRBJ1-2
TGTGCCAGCAGCCGACGTGGGACAGGCTTCCAAGAGACCCAGTACTTC	CASSRRGTGFQETQYF	few	TRBD1	TRBV6-2/TRBV6-3	TRBJ2-5
TGTGCCAGCAGCCAAGTGGACCCTGGAAACACCATATATTTT	CASSQVDPGNTIYF	many	NA	TRBV4-2	TRBJ1-3
TGTGCCAGTACCACGGGACTAGCGGGGGTCACAGATACGCAGTATTTT	CASTTGLAGVTDTQYF	many	TRBD2	TRBV19	TRBJ2-3
TGTGCCAGCAGCAAAAGAGGGGAAGCGGGGGGGCAAACAGATACGCAGTATTTT	CASSKRGEAGGQTDTQYF	NA	NA	TRBV21-1	TRBJ2-3
TGCGCCAGCAGCGCCCTCAGGGGGGCAGATACGCAGTATTTT	CASSALRGADTQYF	NA	NA	TRBV5-1	TRBJ2-3
TGTGCCAGCAGCCCAGATCCCGCTTACAATGAGCAGTTCTTC	CASSPDPAYNEQFF	NA	NA	TRBV12-3/TRBV12-4	TRBJ2-1
TGTGCCTGGAGTGTAAGCGGGGGTAGTGCAGATACGCAGTATTTT	CAWSVSGGSADTQYF	few	TRBD2	TRBV30	TRBJ2-3
TGTGCCAGCTCACTCCGAACTCGACAGGGGTCCCACAATGAGCAGTTCTTC	CASSLRTRQGSHNEQFF	few	TRBD1	TRBV18	TRBJ2-1
TGTGCCAGCAGCTTACAGGCAGGGGGAGCGACAGATACGCAGTATTTT	CASSLQAGGATDTQYF	NA	TRBD1	TRBV11-3	TRBJ2-3
TGTGCCAGCAGCTTAGTGAGCGGGGGGGCCGGAGTTTGGCAGTATTTT	CASSLVSGGAGVWQYF	many	TRBD2	TRBV7-6	TRBJ2-3
TGTGCCAGCAGCCAACAGACCCTGAACACCGGGGAGCTGTTTTTT	CASSQQTLNTGELFF	many	NA	TRBV3-1	TRBJ2-2
TGCGCCAGCAGCTTGGTGGGGGGCGACACTGAAGCTTTCTTT	CASSLVGGDTEAFF	many	NA	TRBV5-1	TRBJ1-1
TGTGCCAGTAGTAGACAGGGGGAGAATGGCTACACCTTC	CASSRQGENGYTF	NA	TRBD1	TRBV19	TRBJ1-2
TGTGCCAGCAGCCCCGGACAGGGCGTGGCGGAAAAACTGTTTTTT	CASSPGQGVAEKLFF	NA	TRBD1	TRBV7-9	TRBJ1-4
TGTGCCAGCATTCGGGACAACATAGGTGGCTACACCTTC	CASIRDNIGGYTF	once	NA	TRBV5-4	TRBJ1-2
TGCGCCAGCAGCTTCCGTCTCGGGGAGACCCAGTACTTC	CASSFRLGETQYF	few	NA	TRBV5-1	TRBJ2-5
TGCAGCGTGACCCCCGGGACAGGGGGCGGTGAGACCCAGTACTTC	CSVTPGTGGGETQYF	many	TRBD1	TRBV29-1	TRBJ2-5
TGTGCCAGCAGCTGGATGTTAGGGACTGAAGCTTTCTTT	CASSWMLGTEAFF	few	NA	TRBV7-2	TRBJ1-1
TGTGCCAGCAGCTTAGGAGGGACTTACGGGGAGCTGTTTTTT	CASSLGGTYGELFF	few	NA	TRBV13	TRBJ2-2
TGTGCCAGCAGCTTAAGACAGGGCTATGAGCAGTTCTTC	CASSLRQGYEQFF	many	TRBD1	TRBV11-1	TRBJ2-1
TGCAGTGCTCCAACCGGGACTCAGCTCTTAGACTCCTACAATGAGCAGTTCTTC	CSAPTGTQLLDSYNEQFF	few	NA	TRBV20-1	TRBJ2-1
TGTGCCATCAGTGAGTCTGGTTCTCCCACTGAAGCTTTCTTT	CAISESGSPTEAFF	NA	NA	TRBV10-3	TRBJ1-1
TGTGCCAGCAACTCCCACGAGGGAGATACGCAGTATTTT	CASNSHEGDTQYF	many	NA	TRBV2	TRBJ2-3
TGCAGTGCTTGGGGTCGTATGGGTGTTCAATACGAGCAGTACTTC	CSAWGRMGVQYEQYF	NA	NA	TRBV20-1	TRBJ2-7
TGTGCCAGCAGCAACCTGATGATGTTTGTCACAGATACGCAGTATTTT	CASSNLMMFVTDTQYF	few	NA	TRBV5-4	TRBJ2-3
TGCGCCAGCAGCCCTCTCGGATGGATCAATTCACCCCTCCACTTT	CASSPLGWINSPLHF	many	NA	TRBV5-1	TRBJ1-6
TGTGCCAGCAGCTCGCAAACAGATAACACTGAAGCTTTCTTT	CASSSQTDNTEAFF	NA	NA	TRBV4-2	TRBJ1-1
TGCGCCAGCAGCTTGGCCAACTCGGGCTCTGGGGCCAACGTCCTGACTTTC	CASSLANSGSGANVLTF	many	NA	TRBV5-1	TRBJ2-6
TGTGCCATCAGTGAGTCGGCCAACAGAGAAGCTTTCTTT	CAISESANREAFF	few	NA	TRBV10-3	TRBJ1-1